Detailed here is one T cell receptor (beta chain). What it recognizes is unknown. The sample comes from a study of OX40 agonist ivuxolimab in advanced cancers. The ends were cut back, 7 bases at V and 1 base at J, with 11 bases in the middle. Germline CDR1 is SNHLY and CDR2 is FYNNEI. CDR3 length: 14 residues. Clones were read by immunoSEQ multiplex PCR, and TCRdb kept only the in-frame ones, dropping some. The data contain tens of thousands of clones, 88% of them seen just once; the ten biggest clones take up 25% to 35%. Findings and caveats of the study: The study observed clonal expansion of CD4+ and CD8+ blood T cells by week 6 at 0.1 to 3.0 mg/kg.

This clonotype originated in an adult with an advanced solid tumor such as melanoma, head and neck, liver or kidney cancer. The rearrangement joins TRBV2 to TRBJ2-1; no reliable D call. The sequences come from CD4+ or CD8+ T cells sorted from blood, collected in a trial of the OX40 agonist ivuxolimab. The CDR3 sequence: CASMRVASYNEQFF. CDR3 nucleotide sequence: TGTGCCAGCATGAGAGTAGCTTCCTACAATGAGCAGTTCTTC.